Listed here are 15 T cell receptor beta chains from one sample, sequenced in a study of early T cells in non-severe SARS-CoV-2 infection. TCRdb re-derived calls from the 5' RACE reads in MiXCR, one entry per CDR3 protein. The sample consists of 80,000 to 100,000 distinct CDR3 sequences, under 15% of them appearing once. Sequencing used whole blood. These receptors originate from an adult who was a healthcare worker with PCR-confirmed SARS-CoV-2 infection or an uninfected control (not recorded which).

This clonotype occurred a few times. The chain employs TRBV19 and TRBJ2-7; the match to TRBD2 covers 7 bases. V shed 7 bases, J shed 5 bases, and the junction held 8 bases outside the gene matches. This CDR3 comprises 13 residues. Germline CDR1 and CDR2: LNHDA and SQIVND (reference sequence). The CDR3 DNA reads TGTGCCAGTATGGGACTACGAAGGAACGAGCAGTACTTC. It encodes CASMGLRRNEQYF.

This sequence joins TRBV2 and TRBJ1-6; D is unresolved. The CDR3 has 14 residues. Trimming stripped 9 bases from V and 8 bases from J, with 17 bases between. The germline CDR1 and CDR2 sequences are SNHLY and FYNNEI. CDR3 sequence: CASQRTYIDSPLHF. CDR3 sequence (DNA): TGTGCCAGTCAGAGGACTTATATTGATTCACCCCTCCACTTT.

The CDR3: CSVELAGATYEQYF. CDR3 DNA sequence: TGCAGCGTTGAACTAGCGGGGGCCACCTACGAGCAGTACTTC. The chain employs TRBV29-1 and TRBJ2-7, with 10 bases that match TRBD2. V trimming: 2 bases; J trimming: 2 bases; junction bases outside the gene matches: 3. There are 14 residues in the CDR3. Germline V lookup: CDR1 SQVTM, CDR2 ANQGSEA.

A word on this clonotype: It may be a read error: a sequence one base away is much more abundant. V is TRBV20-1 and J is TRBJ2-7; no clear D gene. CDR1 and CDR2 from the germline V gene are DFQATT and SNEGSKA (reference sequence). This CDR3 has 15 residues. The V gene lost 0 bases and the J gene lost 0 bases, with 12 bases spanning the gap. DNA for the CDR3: TGCAGTGCTAGAGATGTCTCGGGCGGCTCCTACGAGCAGTACTTC. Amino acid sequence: CSARDVSGGSYEQYF.

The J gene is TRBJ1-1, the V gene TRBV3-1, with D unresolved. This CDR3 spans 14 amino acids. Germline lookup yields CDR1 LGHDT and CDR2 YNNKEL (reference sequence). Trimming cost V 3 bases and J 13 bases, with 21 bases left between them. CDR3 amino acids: CASSHQRAGRAGFF. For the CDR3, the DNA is TGTGCCAGCAGCCATCAGAGGGCAGGCCGAGCAGGTTTCTTT.

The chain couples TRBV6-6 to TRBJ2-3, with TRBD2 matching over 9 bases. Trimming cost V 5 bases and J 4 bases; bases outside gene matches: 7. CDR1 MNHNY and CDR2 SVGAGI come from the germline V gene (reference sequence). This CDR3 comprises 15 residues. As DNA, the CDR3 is TGTGCCAGCAGTAGAAGGCGGGAGGGTTCAGATACGCAGTATTTT. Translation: CASSRRREGSDTQYF.

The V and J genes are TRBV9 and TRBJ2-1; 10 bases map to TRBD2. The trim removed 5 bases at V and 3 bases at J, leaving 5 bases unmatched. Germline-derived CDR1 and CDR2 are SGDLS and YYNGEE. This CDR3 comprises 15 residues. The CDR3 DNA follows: TGTGCCAGCAGTTTTAGCGGGGGGCTCTACAATGAGCAGTTCTTC. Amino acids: CASSFSGGLYNEQFF.

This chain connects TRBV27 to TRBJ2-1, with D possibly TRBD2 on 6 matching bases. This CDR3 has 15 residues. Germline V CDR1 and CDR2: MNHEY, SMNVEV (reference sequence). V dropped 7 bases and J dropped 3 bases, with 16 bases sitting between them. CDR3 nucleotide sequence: TGTGCCAGCAAGCCGGGACTTGGGAGCTACAATGAGCAGTTCTTC. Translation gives CASKPGLGSYNEQFF.

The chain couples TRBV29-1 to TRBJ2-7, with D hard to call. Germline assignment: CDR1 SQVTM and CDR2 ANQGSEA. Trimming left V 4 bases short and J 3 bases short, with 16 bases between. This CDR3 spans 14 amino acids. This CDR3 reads CSVVRPVGRYEQYF. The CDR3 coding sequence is TGCAGCGTTGTAAGGCCCGTCGGGCGCTACGAGCAGTACTTC.

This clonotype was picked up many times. The DNA of the CDR3 is TGCAGTGCTACTTACGACAGACGGAACACTGAAGCTTTCTTT. Protein: CSATYDRRNTEAFF. The chain links TRBV20-1 to TRBJ1-1; D is perhaps TRBD1 (5 bases). The V end was cut by 4 bases, the J end by 1 base, with 13 bases between. This CDR3 has 14 residues. Germline loops: CDR1 DFQATT, CDR2 SNEGSKA (reference sequence).

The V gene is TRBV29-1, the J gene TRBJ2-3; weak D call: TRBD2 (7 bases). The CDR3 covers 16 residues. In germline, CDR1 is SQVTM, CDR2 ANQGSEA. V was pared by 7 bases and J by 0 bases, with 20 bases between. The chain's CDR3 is CSAQGGGRRSTDTQYF. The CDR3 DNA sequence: TGCAGCGCCCAAGGGGGGGGGCGGCGAAGCACAGATACGCAGTATTTT.

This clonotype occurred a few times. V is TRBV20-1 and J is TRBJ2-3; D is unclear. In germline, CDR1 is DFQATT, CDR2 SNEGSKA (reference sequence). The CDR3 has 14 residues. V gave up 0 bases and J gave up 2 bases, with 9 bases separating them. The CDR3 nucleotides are TGCAGTGCTAGAGAGTTTGAGGACACAGATACGCAGTATTTT. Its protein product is CSAREFEDTDTQYF.

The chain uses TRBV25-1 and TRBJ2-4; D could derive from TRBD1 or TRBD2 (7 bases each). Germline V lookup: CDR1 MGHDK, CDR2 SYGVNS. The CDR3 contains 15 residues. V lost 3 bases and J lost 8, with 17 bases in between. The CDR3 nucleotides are TGTGCCAGCAGTGACTGGACTAGGGGGCTCGACATTCAGTACTTC. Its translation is CASSDWTRGLDIQYF.

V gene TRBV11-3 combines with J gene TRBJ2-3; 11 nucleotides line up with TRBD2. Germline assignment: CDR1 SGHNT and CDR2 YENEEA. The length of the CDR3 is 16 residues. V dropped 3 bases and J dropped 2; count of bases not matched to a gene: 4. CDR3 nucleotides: TGTGCCAGCAGCTTGGGGACTAGCGGATACACAGATACGCAGTATTTT. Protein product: CASSLGTSGYTDTQYF.

The CDR3 DNA sequence: TGTGCCAGCTCCTCCTGGGGGGACGGGAATGGCTACACCTTC. Protein: CASSSWGDGNGYTF. The J gene is TRBJ1-2, the V gene TRBV12-3 or TRBV12-4, with D maybe TRBD1 (5 bases). V gave up 8 bases and J gave up 6 bases, with 19 bases separating them. This CDR3 region has 14 residues.